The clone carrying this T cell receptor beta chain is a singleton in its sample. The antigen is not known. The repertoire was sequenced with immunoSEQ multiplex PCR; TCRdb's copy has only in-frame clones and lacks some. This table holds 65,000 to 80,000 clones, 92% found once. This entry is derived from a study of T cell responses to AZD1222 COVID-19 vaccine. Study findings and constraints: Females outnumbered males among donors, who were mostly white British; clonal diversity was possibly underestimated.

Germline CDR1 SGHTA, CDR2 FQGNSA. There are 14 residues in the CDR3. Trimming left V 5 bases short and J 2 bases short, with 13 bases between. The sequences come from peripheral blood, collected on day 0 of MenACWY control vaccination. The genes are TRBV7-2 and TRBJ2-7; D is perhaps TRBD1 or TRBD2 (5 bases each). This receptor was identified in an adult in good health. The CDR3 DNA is TGTGCCAGCAGCCCAGGGACGGATCCCTACGAGCAGTACTTC. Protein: CASSPGTDPYEQYF.